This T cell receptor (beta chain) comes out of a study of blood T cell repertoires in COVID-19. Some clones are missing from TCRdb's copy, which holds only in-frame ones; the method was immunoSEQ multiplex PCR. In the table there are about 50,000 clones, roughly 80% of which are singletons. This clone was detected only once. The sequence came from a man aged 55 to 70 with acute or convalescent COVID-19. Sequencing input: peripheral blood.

The CDR3 protein is CASSDDRTFNYGYTF. CDR3 sequence (DNA): TGTGCCAGCAGTGACGACAGAACCTTTAACTATGGCTACACCTTC. The chain employs TRBV6-1 and TRBJ1-2; D is possibly TRBD1 (5 bases). V shed 3 bases and J shed 1 base, with 12 bases lying between them. CDR3 length equals 15 residues. In germline, CDR1 is MNHNS, CDR2 SASEGT.